This T cell receptor (beta chain) was found in a study of regulatory T cells in long-lasting Graves disease. Study information: Antithyroid drugs had been taken under 3 months by newly diagnosed Graves' patients.

This clonotype appeared a few times. The ends were cut back, 3 bases at V and 1 base at J, with 9 bases in the middle. Germline V gene sequence: CDR1 DFQATT, CDR2 SNEGSKA (reference sequence). The CDR3 covers 13 residues. Time point given: newly diagnosed GD, antithyroid drugs for less than 3 months. The TCR library used RNA extracted from PBMCs. CDR3-region Arm-PCR and iRepertoire HTBI primers produced the TCR beta libraries. From the multiplex PCR reads, TCRdb called clonotypes with MiXCR, one entry per CDR3 protein. The sample has some 250,000 distinct CDR3 sequences; approximately 20% are singletons. These data were also reused for a study on T cells in Graves' hyperthyroidism and ophthalmopathy. Turning to that study: Graves' hyperthyroidism without ophthalmopathy progression within 18 months was termed stable. Patients with ophthalmopathy were separated from those with stable hyperthyroidism by a 13 V-J model.

This receptor was obtained from a woman in her 30s with Graves disease. V and J are TRBV20-1 and TRBJ1-1, with a weak D call TRBD1 (5 bases). Sequences were derived from peripheral blood mononuclear cells (PBMCs), sampled at new diagnosis, from a patient treated with antithyroid drugs. The CDR3 sequence is CSASGQGNTEAFF. For the CDR3, the DNA is TGCAGTGCTAGTGGTCAGGGGAACACTGAAGCTTTCTTT.